This T cell receptor beta chain was sequenced for a study of cytomegalovirus exposure and HLA in healthy donors. Points from the study as a whole: Specificity for CMV antigens was confirmed in vitro for a few of the CMV-associated chains. HLA restriction was apparent for most CMV-associated TCR beta chains in a later analysis.

This PCR relied on a set of 60 Vbeta primers and 13 Jbeta primers. TCRdb's copy holds only in-frame clones and misses some; the assay was immunoSEQ multiplex PCR. The sample shows about 100,000 clones, 81% of them seen only once. Germline V gives CDR1 SGHTA, CDR2 FQGNSA. This CDR3 is 14 amino acids long. V lost 3 bases, J lost 5 bases, and 11 bases lay in between. Turning to this clone: The target antigen is unknown.

The rearrangement uses TRBV7-2 and TRBJ1-5, with a possible D match to TRBD1 (6 bases). The material sequenced was PBMCs. This TCR came from a man aged 40-55 years in good health and CMV-seropositive. The CDR3: CASSFRPGDQPQHF. CDR3 nucleotides: TGTGCCAGCAGCTTTCGTCCAGGGGATCAGCCCCAGCATTTT.